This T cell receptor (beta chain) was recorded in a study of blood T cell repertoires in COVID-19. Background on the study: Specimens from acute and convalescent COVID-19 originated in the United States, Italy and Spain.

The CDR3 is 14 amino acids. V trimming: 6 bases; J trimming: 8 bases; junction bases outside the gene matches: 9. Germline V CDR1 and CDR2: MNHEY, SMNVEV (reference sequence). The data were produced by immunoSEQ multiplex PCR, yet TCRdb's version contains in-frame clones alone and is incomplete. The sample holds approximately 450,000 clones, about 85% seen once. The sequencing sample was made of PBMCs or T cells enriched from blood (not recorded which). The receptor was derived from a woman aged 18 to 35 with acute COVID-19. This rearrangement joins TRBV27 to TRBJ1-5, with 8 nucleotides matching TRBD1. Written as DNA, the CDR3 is TGTGCCAGCAGGGAACAGGGGGTCGGGAAGCCCCAGCATTTT. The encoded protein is CASREQGVGKPQHF.